This paragraph covers one TCR beta chain sequence. This entry belongs to a study of blood T cells in healthy people across ages. PCR was performed a second time for roughly 7 to 11 cycles using a sample-barcoded 5' primer and a J-beta primer mix. TCRdb reprocessed the 5' RACE reads with MiXCR, giving one entry per CDR3 protein. The table has some 640,000 distinct CDR3 sequences, roughly 49% seen once; the top ten hold about 32%. The V end lost 2 bases, the J end lost 2 bases, and 9 bases lay between the germline ends. This CDR3 is built from 14 residues. Germline V gives CDR1 DFQATT, CDR2 SNEGSKA (reference sequence).

The chain employs TRBV20-1 and TRBJ2-2, with D possibly called TRBD1 or TRBD2 (6 bases each). This sequence originates from a woman aged 55-70 years in good health. Input material: blood. The CDR3 here is CSARRGVNTGELFF. The CDR3, as DNA: TGCAGTGCTAGAAGGGGGGTAAACACCGGGGAGCTGTTTTTT.